This T cell receptor (beta chain) was sequenced during a study of blood T cells in healthy people across ages. The study, taken as a whole, reports: Considered underestimates were the diversity estimates obtained from one million T cells. PBMCs left unsorted prevented a conclusive naive versus antigen-experienced comparison. In older individuals, TCR beta diversity per million T cells was lower, falling roughly linearly with age.

A second PCR, run for roughly 7 to 12 cycles, used a sample-barcoded 5' primer plus a J-beta primer mix. TCRdb itself ran the 5' RACE reads through MiXCR, one entry per CDR3 protein. The table lists around 870,000 distinct CDR3 sequences, about 30% of them singletons. This clonotype was detected ten times or more. Its antigen remains unidentified. They isolated at least 6 million PBMCs from each sample. Sequencing used blood. The TCR comes from a woman aged 80 or over in good health.

Here the CDR3 reads CASSIAGTSVDEQYF. The CDR3 DNA reads as TGCGCCAGCAGCATAGCCGGGACTAGCGTAGACGAGCAGTACTTC. The V call is TRBV5-1, the J call TRBJ2-7, with 10 bases matching TRBD2. The length of the CDR3 is 15 residues. The germline V gene has CDR1 SGHRS and CDR2 YFSETQ. J lost 5 bases, V lost 4 bases, and 9 bases had no gene match.